This T cell receptor beta chain stems from a study of tumor-infiltrating lymphocytes in glioblastoma multiforme. The V gene's germline CDR1 is DFQATT and CDR2 SNEGSKA (reference sequence). The CDR3 length is 13 residues. Deletions cut 6 bases from V and 2 bases from J, with 13 bases between. Multiple V-beta primers and a C-beta primer amplified TCRB from RNA. Unique molecular identifiers were not described for the libraries. TCRdb fed the multiplex PCR reads into MiXCR, producing one record per CDR3 protein. This sample has 7,000 to 9,500 distinct CDR3 sequences, with 74% found just once. The sequence was obtained from a male donor with glioblastoma. The rearrangement links TRBV20-1 to TRBJ2-5; possibly TRBD1 or TRBD2 for D (5 bases each). The sample was brain tumor tissue. This chain's CDR3 is CSATGTPQETQYF. As DNA, the CDR3 is TGCAGTGCAACCGGGACGCCGCAAGAGACCCAGTACTTC.